The clone carrying this T cell receptor beta chain was counted at least ten times. Its antigen is still unknown. Amplified TCR beta CDR3 regions were obtained using RNA transcripts as template. In the first round, RT-PCR was carried out with HTBI primers, and a multiplex PCR formed the second round. A single record per CDR3 protein comes from TCRdb applying MiXCR to the multiplex PCR reads. The table has 650,000 to 900,000 distinct CDR3 sequences, roughly two fifths seen once. These data originate in a study of Graves' ophthalmopathy and Graves' hyperthyroidism. At the level of the study: Peripheral blood sampling occurred at initial diagnosis, before any treatment. Study observations and caveats: Ophthalmopathy cases were distinguished from stable hyperthyroidism by a 13-signature model, reaching about 90% sensitivity and around 83% specificity.

Someone took the PBMCs out of less than 11 ml of fresh peripheral blood. The trim removed 5 bases at V and 8 bases at J, leaving 4 bases unmatched. Germline CDR1 and CDR2: SQVTM and ANQGSEA. The CDR3 length is 11 residues. V and J are TRBV29-1 and TRBJ1-2; TRBD1 aligns across 8 bases. This clonotype was obtained from an adult man with Graves' ophthalmopathy. Sequencing was carried out using peripheral blood. The CDR3 here is CSVPDREGYTF. Here the CDR3 DNA reads TGCAGCGTTCCGGACAGGGAAGGCTACACCTTC.